These 10 T cell receptor beta chains came from one sample sequenced in a study of regulatory T cells in long-lasting Graves disease. Indicated time point: newly diagnosed GD, antithyroid drugs for less than 3 months. The TCR library was made from RNA that had been extracted from PBMCs in TRIzol. The TCR beta library used iRepertoire HTBI primers with Arm-PCR amplification of CDR3. In TCRdb, the multiplex PCR reads were re-called with MiXCR into one record per CDR3 protein. The sample yields some 330,000 distinct CDR3 sequences, roughly 12% seen once. These data also featured in a second study, about T cells in Graves' hyperthyroidism and ophthalmopathy.

The sample consisted of peripheral blood mononuclear cells (PBMCs), taken at new diagnosis, from a patient treated with antithyroid drugs. The receptor source for this set is a woman under 30 with Graves disease.

At least ten counts were recorded for this clonotype. This chain links TRBV25-1 with TRBJ2-1, with D unresolved. Trimming cost V 5 bases and J 5 bases, with 22 bases left between them. Germline CDR1 and CDR2: MGHDK and SYGVNS. The CDR3 extends over 17 amino acids. CDR3 nucleotides: TGTGCCAGCAGTAATTTGGTGGTGACATCTAATAACAATGAGCAGTTCTTC. Residues: CASSNLVVTSNNNEQFF.

In this sample, this clonotype turned up many times. V usage is TRBV11-3 and J usage is TRBJ2-2; D could derive from TRBD1 or TRBD2 (5 bases each). Germline V gives CDR1 SGHNT, CDR2 YENEEA. V lost 8 bases and J lost 3, with 10 bases in between. This CDR3 comprises 13 residues. The CDR3 reads CASGGADTGELFF. In DNA, the CDR3 is TGTGCCAGCGGGGGTGCCGACACCGGGGAGCTGTTTTTT.

This clonotype occurred many times. The chain recombines TRBV12-3 or TRBV12-4 with TRBJ1-1; TRBD1 agrees at 9 bases. With 4 bases clipped from V and 5 bases from J, the junction kept 2 bases outside the gene matches. The CDR3 covers 13 residues. The CDR3 coding sequence is TGTGCCAGCAGTTCGGACAGGGGAACTGAAGCTTTCTTT. Its protein is CASSSDRGTEAFF.

In this sample, this clonotype turned up many times. The chain has TRBV28 and TRBJ2-7; D gene unclear. Germline CDR1 and CDR2: MDHEN and SYDVKM. The CDR3 runs to 12 residues. V was trimmed by 4 bases and J by 6 bases, leaving 10 bases between them. The CDR3 here is CASSSPTPEQYF. The CDR3 nucleotides are TGTGCCAGCAGTTCTCCTACACCCGAGCAGTACTTC. The full variable domain, completed using reference TRBV28 and TRBJ2-7, is DVKVTQSSRYLVKRTGEKVFLECVQDMDHENMFWYRQDPGLGLRLIYFSYDVKMKEKGDIPEGYSVSREKKERFSLILESASTNQTSMYLCASSSPTPEQYFGPGTRLTVT.

The gene calls are TRBV19 and TRBJ1-6; D call uncertain. This CDR3 is 13 amino acids long. Trimming cost V 3 bases and J 9 bases, with 9 bases left between them. Germline V gene lookup returns CDR1 LNHDA and CDR2 SQIVND (reference sequence). Here the CDR3 reads CASSIFEASPLHF. As DNA, the CDR3 is TGTGCCAGTAGTATCTTTGAGGCTTCACCCCTCCACTTT.

This clonotype was seen at least ten times. The chain has TRBV18 and TRBJ2-1, with 13 bases lining up with TRBD2. This CDR3 comprises 16 residues. Germline lookup yields CDR1 KGHSH and CDR2 LQKENI. The V and J ends lost 4 bases and 7 bases, in that order; junction bases with no gene match: 7. This CDR3 reads CASSRGLAGVGNEQFF. CDR3 coding DNA: TGTGCCAGCTCACGCGGACTAGCGGGAGTTGGGAATGAGCAGTTCTTC.

The table lists this clonotype with a few counts. V gene TRBV6-5 combines with J gene TRBJ2-1; 11 bases match TRBD2. This CDR3 comprises 16 residues. Per germline, CDR1 MNHEY and CDR2 SVGAGI. V was pared by 4 bases and J by 1 base, with 3 bases of the junction left unmatched. CDR3 coding DNA: TGTGCCAGCAGTTCTATAGCGGGAGGGTCCTACAATGAGCAGTTCTTC. Translation gives CASSSIAGGSYNEQFF.

This clonotype was seen repeatedly, ten times or more. The chain links TRBV27 to TRBJ1-5; weak D call: TRBD1 (5 bases). Trimming pared 4 bases from V and 7 bases from J, leaving 11 bases between. The CDR3 totals 13 residues. The germline gives CDR1 MNHEY, CDR2 SMNVEV (reference sequence). CDR3 region: CASSWGAGQPQHF. DNA of the CDR3: TGTGCCAGCAGTTGGGGCGCCGGGCAGCCCCAGCATTTT.

Ten or more counts support this clonotype. The rearrangement links TRBV12-3 or TRBV12-4 to TRBJ1-2; D remains unclear. The CDR3 runs 15 residues. V shed 0 bases and J shed 4 bases, with 12 bases lying between them. CDR3 region: CASSLAESGFYGYTF. The CDR3, as DNA: TGTGCCAGCAGTTTAGCGGAATCAGGTTTCTATGGCTACACCTTC.

This clonotype was seen a few times. The chain uses TRBV27 and TRBJ2-6, with D unresolved. The V gene's germline CDR1 is MNHEY and CDR2 SMNVEV (reference sequence). This CDR3 is built from 15 residues. With 8 bases removed from V and 1 base from J, the gap between germline ends came to 12 bases. CDR3 amino acids: CASSRWVSGANVLTF. CDR3 sequence (DNA): TGTGCCAGCTCTCGCTGGGTATCTGGGGCCAACGTCCTGACTTTC.